This T cell receptor (beta chain) is from a study of T cell repertoires in cytomegalovirus infection. Whole-study context: Public TCR beta signature analysis indicated the presence of both CMV infection and matching HLA type. Findings and limits, study-wide: What dominated the ex vivo response were HLA-C-restricted CMV-specific TCR beta clonotypes. Pooled public TCR beta family frequency picked out CMV carriers with the relevant HLA.

On this clonotype itself: The antigen is unknown.

Each CDR3 protein is one row after TCRdb ran MiXCR on the reads. This repertoire shows some 940,000 distinct CDR3 sequences, roughly a third found once; its top ten account for 10% to 15%. This specimen was cultured CD8+ T cells from PBMCs, taken from culture after CMV antigen stimulation. This TCR came from a human donor in good health (CMV status not recorded). Some clones in this sample may be carry-over from other donors' samples.

The CDR3 is CASSLGDGDTQYF. CDR3 DNA: TGTGCCAGCAGCCTGGGGGATGGAGATACGCAGTATTTT. The chain has TRBV11-3 and TRBJ2-3; possibly TRBD1 or TRBD2 for D (5 bases each). The CDR3 has 13 residues. Trimming left V 5 bases short and J 5 bases short, with 11 bases between. Germline V gives CDR1 SGHNT, CDR2 YENEEA.